Sequencing of this TCR beta chain was carried out in a study of shared clonotypes between healthy human individuals. General observations from the study: The study found about 4.6% of naive CD4 clonotypes shared across a handful of donors.

This clone showed up just once. Its antigen is currently unknown. TCRdb's table, derived via immunoSEQ multiplex PCR, lists solely in-frame clones and lacks some. The table includes some 1.5 million clones, 95% to 97% detected once. This CDR3 has 19 amino acids. Trimming took 1 base from V and 0 from J, leaving 21 bases between them. From germline, CDR1 is LGHNA and CDR2 YSLEER. The clonotype comes from a man aged 25 to 45 in good health. The sequenced material came from naive CD4+ T cells sorted from blood. Subset specified: CD45RA+ positively selected. The genes are TRBV4-3 and TRBJ1-1; weak D call: TRBD1 (5 bases). The CDR3 sequence: CASSQVVGLFGGVNTEAFF. In DNA form, the CDR3 reads TGCGCCAGCAGCCAAGTAGTTGGGTTGTTCGGGGGGGTGAACACTGAAGCTTTCTTT.